The TCR beta chain described here comes from a study of T cells in Graves' hyperthyroidism and ophthalmopathy (dated by TCRdb to about 2019). About the study as a whole: Peripheral blood samples were taken at initial diagnosis, before any treatment was given. TCR V-J signatures able to tell the groups apart were searched for in a discovery cohort of 90 to 100 patients, of whom under 45 had Graves' ophthalmopathy and around 56 had stable Graves' hyperthyroidism. Prospective prediction of ophthalmopathy was tested in an independent validation cohort of about 19 hyperthyroidism patients and approximately 17 patients who later progressed to ophthalmopathy. The 75 to 100 discovery patients were randomly divided into training and test sets at a 7:3 ratio. In six Graves' hyperthyroidism patients, the study also compared T-cell repertoires from thyroid tissue with T-cell repertoires from blood. After blood sampling, hyperthyroidism patients were treated with methimazole at a starting dose of 30 mg daily, and ophthalmopathy patients were treated with high-dose intravenous methylprednisolone. According to the paper, TCR Vbeta CDR3 sequencing was carried out on 120 to 150 peripheral blood samples, which came from around 43 ophthalmopathy, about 75 hyperthyroidism and roughly 17 progressor patients.

Ophthalmopathy patients had moderately to severely active disease, with a Clinical Activity Score of 3 or more, a NOSPECS grade of 4 or more, and a disease duration of less than 3 months. Any patient with an uncontrolled infection, another autoimmune disease, pregnancy or lactation was excluded. Diagnoses were based on clinical symptoms, serum thyroxine and TRAb, thyroid ultrasound and orbital computed tomography. Ficoll-Paque density gradient centrifugation was used to isolate PBMCs from approximately 10 ml of fresh peripheral blood. Total RNA was extracted with Trizol reagent, and quality was checked on an Agilent 2100 Bioanalyzer. As to this clonotype: Its antigen remains undetermined. Per-nucleotide qualities are absent, and no much larger clonotype sits a single base away.

Taken from the germline V gene (reference sequence), the CDR1 and CDR2 loops are LGHDT and YNNKEL. From cysteine to phenylalanine, the CDR3 is 15 amino acids long. Of all the DNA, just the CDR3 is kept, 45 bases in frame from base 1. Trimming takes 3 bases off V and 5 bases off J; junction bases not matched to a gene: 6. Amplification of TCR beta CDR3 regions was carried out from RNA transcripts. A first-round RT-PCR of the TCR CDR3 used the HTBI primer set with the Qiagen OneStep RT-PCR kit. Libraries were constructed in a second round of multiplex PCR, after which size selection and purification were carried out. The libraries were sequenced on an Illumina HiSeq2000 using paired-end 100 bp reads. The study's processing was this. SOAPnuke was used to process the raw data, removing reads that contained adapters or uncalled bases, had a mean Phred below 15, or lacked an exact match to the constant primer or identifier. High-quality paired reads were merged with COPE v1.2.5, and unique nucleotide sequences were defined as clonotypes. MiTCR v1.1 was used to align the clonotypes against IMGT TRBV, TRBD and TRBJ reference segments. The analysis was restricted to V-J combinations with a frequency above 0.0001, which together covered just over 99% of the repertoires. The TCS score was defined as the ratio of F50 (clonal expansion) to E x V (chaos), calculated using BLOSUM62-based TCRdist between CDR3 peptides within each V-J. Welch's t-statistics and random forest reduced around 550 V-J features to 10 to 15, which were used in a naive Bayes classifier (R e1071). TCRdb redid the processing of the public reads, applying fastp at Q25 and MiXCR, and retained in-frame beta chains. Each record represents a unique CDR3 protein, reported with the most common genes and DNA among its rows. TCRdb's processing, not the authors', yielded these V and J calls. Across this sample there are 300,000 to 500,000 distinct CDR3 sequences, with around 15% seen only once. The biggest ten clones account for 25% to 30% of the sample.

Overall study results and their limits: Ophthalmopathy was separated from stable hyperthyroidism by a 13 V-J signature model, with roughly 88% sensitivity and about 81% specificity obtained in cross-validation and 80%/75% obtained in testing. Most expanded thyroid clonotypes (frequency above 0.001) were also detected in blood, a finding suggesting that blood repertoires may reflect thyroid immune responses. Sample size was not statistically predetermined, and investigators were not blinded to group allocation. During validation, the model predicted progression to ophthalmopathy a median of about 6.5 months ahead of onset, with 70.59% sensitivity and 72.22% specificity.

Material for sequencing was blood. The chain uses TRBV3-1 and TRBJ2-1; TRBD1 fits 8 bases in the junction. This TCR came from a man in his forties or fifties with Graves' ophthalmopathy. In nucleotides, the sequence is TGTGCCAGCAGCCACCCGGACAGGGTAAACAATGAGCAGTTCTTC. It specifies CASSHPDRVNNEQFF.